This TCR beta chain was recovered during a study of cytomegalovirus exposure and HLA in healthy donors listed by TCRdb under 2017. Background on the whole study: According to an earlier analysis of 550 to 750 of the donors, about 179 million T cells yielded over 90 million unique TCR beta sequences and roughly 280 Gb of sequence data. An early release covering about 600 HLA-typed donors comprised about 310 gigabases of sequencing data and roughly 85 million unique TCR sequences. Of the 300 to 500 genotyped donors, 65% to 90% were placed in the genetic ancestry cluster associated with self-reported Caucasian donors. The study aimed to test whether cataloging public T cell receptors could reveal signatures of past pathogen exposure. The study profiled the T cell repertoires of about 720 subjects by immunosequencing and related them to cytomegalovirus serostatus. Along with the roughly 670-subject first cohort, a separate validation cohort of over a hundred different subjects was used. To predict cytomegalovirus infection status, the study combined high-throughput TCR immunosequencing, statistical association of individual TCRs with disease status, and machine learning. In a later analysis, previously published TCR beta repertoires from 666 donors were re-analyzed and high-resolution HLA genotyping was added so that TCR occurrence patterns could be studied. In the later analysis, no new phenotypic data were used to find candidate immune exposures; instead, reliance was placed on TCR beta sequences and their occurrence across donors. To decide whether each TCR beta V gene segment behaved as functional or pseudogenic, an earlier analysis of some 580 of the donors relied on high-throughput TCR beta sequencing. Donor age, sex, ethnicity and CMV serostatus were compiled together with the repertoire data. In a later genetic analysis, genome-wide SNP genotypes for about 65% of the roughly 670 donors were used, and that subset was treated as a discovery cohort. Every repertoire in the discovery cohort had been generated on one and the same sequencing platform. HLA typing included class I and class II loci at four-digit resolution. Typing coverage varied by locus: about 629-630 donors for A, B, C, DRB1 and DQB1; roughly 520 for DQA1; 600 to 610 for DPA1; 450 to 480 for DPB1. Roughly 5 DR-DQ haplotypes were handled as single units for association and clustering, since linkage in the cohort was strong. Among some 400 genotyped donors of the cohort, an average of roughly 230,000 unique TCR beta nucleotide sequences was sequenced per donor, of which 15% to 20% were non-productive.

Library prep was done by the immunoSEQ multiplex PCR assay. For the multiplex PCR, a mixture combining 60 forward primers for TCR Vbeta segments and 13 reverse primers for TCR Jbeta segments was used. The CDR3 region of rearranged TCR beta genes was amplified from genomic DNA by a multiplex PCR assay. The Illumina HiSeq System was used to sequence the amplified TCR beta libraries as 87-base-pair reads. Processing in the source paper ran as follows. A later analysis counted about 76 million unique TCR beta chains across the 600 to 850 repertoires, and some 11 million of these chains were shared by at least two donors. Raw reads were error-corrected and collapsed into unique sequences with a nearest-neighbor algorithm that merged closely related sequences to remove PCR and sequencing errors. To assign V, D and J gene segments, CDR3 sequences were aligned to IMGT reference sequences. For a sequence to be retained, a match of at least six nucleotides to both a V gene segment and a J gene segment was required. Rearrangements were classified as productive when the CDR3 lacked stop codons and remained in frame with V and J, and all other rearrangements were classified as non-productive. Following IMGT convention, CDR3 was defined as the stretch from the second conserved V-encoded cysteine up to the conserved J-encoded phenylalanine. The earlier analysis of about 640 of the donors excluded any sequence lacking an unambiguous match to a single V gene segment. In an earlier analysis of approximately 560 of the donors, a V segment was called functional when productive rearrangements were above 56.7%, and segregating when the standard deviation between donors exceeded 5%. A statistical classification framework was developed to diagnose cytomegalovirus status using the catalog of TCR beta chain sequences. A later analysis assigned V and J genes by comparing TCR nucleotide sequences with IMGT/GENE-DB human TR gene sequences. The TCRdist pipeline was used in a later analysis to assign CDR3 sequences and most-parsimonious VDJ recombination scenarios. In a later analysis, each TCR beta chain was defined by its CDR3 amino acid sequence together with its V-gene family, and reads without a unique V-gene family were excluded. A later analysis removed 600 or so highly shared, low-generation-probability nucleotide sequences to deal with suspected cross-contamination and a sequencing artifact. A later analysis calculated a clonal expansion index for each public chain from normalized within-repertoire ranks of inferred template counts. Generation probabilities in a later analysis came from a VDJ recombination model fitted to out-of-frame rearrangements, and those results were checked against IGoR. Hypergeometric tests were used in a later analysis to score TCR-TCR, TCR-HLA and TCR-CMV co-occurrence, with a repertoire-size bias correction applied to the TCR pairs. In a later analysis, false discovery rates were estimated by permuting HLA or CMV assignments 20 times. In a later analysis, co-occurring TCRs were grouped with DBSCAN, and TCRdist sequence similarity was added when clustering was performed within HLA-allele-positive subsets. For co-occurrence clustering, repertoires with fewer than 30,000 or more than 120,000 public chains were excluded, along with roughly 5 repertoires with anomalous nucleotide sharing. TCRdb retrieved this table from immuneACCESS and kept in-frame rearrangements only. Not all clones are present; in checked studies, unresolved V genes account for under half, and no reason is known for the remainder. The V and J calls and clone size are taken from that table; D and trimming were inferred from the DNA. The sample yields 250,000 to 350,000 clones; roughly 90% were counted once. 3% to 4% of the sample is taken by the ten largest.

General conclusions and limits of the study: In a later analysis, TCR association rates were found to vary across HLA loci, with the most associated TCRs seen for DRB1 alleles and the fewest for HLA-C alleles. Because the 87-base-pair reads could not distinguish some IMGT-functional V segments, including TRBV6-2 and TRBV6-3, those segments were excluded. The authors suggested that the approach could potentially be generalized to other disease states and immunological phenotypes. A cluster of highly shared sequence variants was judged likely to represent a technical artifact of the sequencing pipeline. The earlier analysis of about 600 of the donors excluded approximately 17 rarely observed V segments, including chromosome 9 orphons, because counts were too low. The cohort was sequenced for TCR beta chains only, and without alpha or paired-chain data the features that could be detected were limited. The presence/absence analyses assumed that sequencing depth was roughly uniform across donors, and that assumption may not be true. The study listed 164 TCR beta chains as associated with cytomegalovirus. A few of the identified cytomegalovirus-associated TCR beta chains were confirmed in vitro to be specific for cytomegalovirus antigens. According to a later genetic analysis, donors in an Asian-associated ancestry cluster had fewer N-insertions in productive TCRs than the approximately 650-donor mean. A further reported finding was that TCR beta sequences accurately predicted the HLA-A and HLA-B alleles for most subjects in the first cohort. Specific HLA alleles were associated with over 15,000 TCR beta sequences at a false discovery rate of 0.05 in a later analysis. In a later analysis, HLA-associated TCR beta chains were found to be more clonally expanded and to have lower generation probabilities than equally common non-associated chains. V-gene and J-gene trimming of TCR beta chains was associated with a missense DCLRE1C variant in a later genetic analysis, and the association was replicated in an independent cohort. A later analysis found that most CMV-associated TCR beta chains appeared HLA-restricted, with HLA associations seemingly driven largely by CMV exposure. When HLA alleles, especially DR and DQ, strongly co-occurred, TCR associations were difficult to assign to individual alleles. Correlated functional status among segregating V segments might reflect linkage disequilibrium, but an unknown experimental factor could not be ruled out. Several of the top co-occurrence clusters appeared to be linked to parvovirus B19, influenza, CMV and Epstein-Barr virus, according to a later analysis. Immune exposure information for the cohort was limited to CMV serostatus. The classifier was reported to diagnose cytomegalovirus status with high specificity and sensitivity in both the original and validation cohorts. In an earlier analysis of some 550 of the donors, most TCR beta V segments were observed in productive rearrangements about 87% or about 30% of the time, broadly matching IMGT annotations. Because some donors lacked HLA typing at each locus, the association tests relied only on the typed subset. While some public TCRs were present in many individuals, most TCR sequences turned up only very rarely across donors.

CDR1 and CDR2 are read off the germline V gene (reference sequence) as LNHDA and SQIVND. The CDR3 covers 14 residues, taking in both the cysteine and the phenylalanine. Only CDR3 DNA remains: 42 bases, in frame from the first base. For this chain, trimming is 6 bases at the V end and 1 base at the J end, and the number of junction bases without a gene match is 2. This clone was counted once. Its antigen specificity is not known. Within one base of it there is no much larger clone, and no base qualities were kept. The cohort comprised approximately 700 healthy bone marrow donors. All cohort members were sampled while nominally healthy, although unrecorded immune exposures were likely present. The donor was CMV seropositive and belonged to the group of 250 to 300 seropositive cohort members. Each donor provided a peripheral blood sample, and peripheral blood mononuclear cells were used for TCR beta sequencing. Genomic DNA was extracted from the blood cell samples with the Qiagen DNeasy Blood Extraction Kit.

This receptor was identified in a man in his forties or fifties in good health and CMV-seropositive. The chain joins TRBV19 to TRBJ2-2; 7 bases in the middle match TRBD1. Sequenced material: PBMCs. The CDR3 sequence is CASSRDRNTGELFF. The sequenced DNA: TGTGCCAGTAGCCGGGACAGGAACACCGGGGAGCTGTTTTTT.